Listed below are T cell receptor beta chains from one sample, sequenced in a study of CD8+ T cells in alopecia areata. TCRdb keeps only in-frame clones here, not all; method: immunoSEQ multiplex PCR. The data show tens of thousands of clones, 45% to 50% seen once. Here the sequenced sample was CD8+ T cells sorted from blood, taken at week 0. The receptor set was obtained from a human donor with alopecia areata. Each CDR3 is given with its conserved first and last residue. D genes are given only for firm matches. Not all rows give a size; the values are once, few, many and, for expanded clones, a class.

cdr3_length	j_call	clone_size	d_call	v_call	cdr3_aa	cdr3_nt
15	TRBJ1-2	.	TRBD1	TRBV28	CASRGQGVPWQGYTF	TGTGCCAGCAGGGGACAGGGAGTCCCGTGGCAAGGCTACACCTTC
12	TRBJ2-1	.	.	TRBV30	CAWRLLYNEQFF	TGTGCCTGGAGGCTCCTGTACAATGAGCAGTTCTTC
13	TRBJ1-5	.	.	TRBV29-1	CSVSAGLNQPQHF	TGCAGCGTTTCCGCGGGCCTTAATCAGCCCCAGCATTTT
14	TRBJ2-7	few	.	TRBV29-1	CSVGTGFGGYEQYF	TGCAGCGTCGGTACAGGGTTCGGGGGCTACGAGCAGTACTTC
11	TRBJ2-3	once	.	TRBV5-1	CASSRGDTQYF	TGCGCCAGCAGCCGCGGCGATACGCAGTATTTT
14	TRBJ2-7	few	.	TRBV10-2	CASTIGRESHEQYF	TGCGCCAGCACCATCGGCAGGGAATCCCACGAGCAGTACTTC
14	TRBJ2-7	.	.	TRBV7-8	CASSLAQNFYEQYF	TGTGCCAGCAGCTTAGCACAGAACTTCTACGAGCAGTACTTC
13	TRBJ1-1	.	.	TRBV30	CAWSVQANTEAFF	TGTGCCTGGAGTGTACAAGCTAACACTGAAGCTTTCTTT
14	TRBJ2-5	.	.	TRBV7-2	CASSLVERQETQYF	TGTGCCAGCAGCTTAGTAGAACGCCAAGAGACCCAGTACTTC
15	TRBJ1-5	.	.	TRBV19	CASSIATVSNQPQHF	TGTGCCAGTAGTATCGCAACAGTTAGCAATCAGCCCCAGCATTTT
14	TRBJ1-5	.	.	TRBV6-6	CASGSSAVNQPQHF	TGTGCCAGCGGGTCCTCCGCGGTCAATCAGCCCCAGCATTTT
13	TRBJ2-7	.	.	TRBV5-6	CASSSGLRYEQYF	TGTGCCAGCAGCTCCGGGCTGAGATACGAGCAGTACTTC
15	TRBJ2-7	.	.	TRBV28	CASRSLGSGPYEQYF	TGTGCCAGCAGGTCCCTAGGCTCGGGGCCCTACGAGCAGTACTTC
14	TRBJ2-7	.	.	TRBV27	CASSLRAGAYEQYF	TGTGCCAGCAGTTTGAGGGCAGGAGCCTACGAGCAGTACTTC
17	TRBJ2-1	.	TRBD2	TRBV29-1	CSVEWTSGRAVGNEQFF	TGCAGCGTTGAATGGACTAGCGGGAGGGCCGTTGGAAATGAGCAGTTCTTC
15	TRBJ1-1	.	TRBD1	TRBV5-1	CASSLLGTENTEAFF	TGCGCCAGCAGCTTGTTGGGGACAGAAAACACTGAAGCTTTCTTT
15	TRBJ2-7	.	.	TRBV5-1	CASSWNDRPSYEQYF	TGCGCCAGCAGCTGGAACGACCGACCCTCCTACGAGCAGTACTTC
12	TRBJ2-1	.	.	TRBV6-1	CASWGDYNEQFF	TGTGCCAGCTGGGGCGACTACAATGAGCAGTTCTTC